The rows below give T cell receptor beta chains drawn from one sample of a study of blood T cell repertoires in COVID-19. Method: immunoSEQ multiplex PCR; TCRdb's copy keeps in-frame clones and lacks some. The data hold approximately 210,000 clones, with roughly 80% observed a single time. The sequencing input was peripheral blood. The receptors stem from a human donor in a cohort sampled during active COVID-19. Both conserved end residues are part of each CDR3. Fields, in order: V gene, J gene, CDR3 protein.

v_gene: TRBV14
j_gene: TRBJ1-1
CDR3aa: CASSQGPNTEAFF

v_gene: TRBV9
j_gene: TRBJ2-3
CDR3aa: CASSVGMVEGDTQYF

v_gene: TRBV29-1
j_gene: TRBJ2-7
CDR3aa: CSVEGGAGRSYEQYF

v_gene: TRBV9
j_gene: TRBJ2-6
CDR3aa: CASSPRDRPSGANVLTF

v_gene: TRBV6-5
j_gene: TRBJ1-6
CDR3aa: CASSYSKGTGGFTLHF

v_gene: TRBV7-3
j_gene: TRBJ2-5
CDR3aa: CASSLIGREETQYF

v_gene: TRBV28
j_gene: TRBJ1-1
CDR3aa: CASSPLLEGLNTEAFF

v_gene: TRBV7-6
j_gene: TRBJ1-1
CDR3aa: CASSLVGTNTEAFF

v_gene: TRBV24-1
j_gene: TRBJ2-7
CDR3aa: CATSDSRLAGGYEQYF

v_gene: TRBV14
j_gene: TRBJ2-3
CDR3aa: CASSHGPGQGQTSTDTQYF

v_gene: TRBV7-2
j_gene: TRBJ2-1
CDR3aa: CASSSLVRTGLSEQFF

v_gene: TRBV7-8
j_gene: TRBJ1-2
CDR3aa: CASSLARWTGYGYTF

v_gene: TRBV18
j_gene: TRBJ1-1
CDR3aa: CASSPLGQGAFF

v_gene: TRBV18
j_gene: TRBJ2-7
CDR3aa: CASSPGQSEQYF

v_gene: TRBV7-9
j_gene: TRBJ2-7
CDR3aa: CASSHYPGTRGRSYEQYF

v_gene: TRBV4-1
j_gene: TRBJ1-1
CDR3aa: CASSQGEFLNTEAFF

v_gene: TRBV23-1
j_gene: TRBJ2-2
CDR3aa: CASSQPQGNTGELFF

v_gene: TRBV6-5
j_gene: TRBJ1-3
CDR3aa: CASSYSLGSSGNTIYF

v_gene: TRBV2
j_gene: TRBJ1-2
CDR3aa: CASSVVTGNYGYTF

v_gene: TRBV12-3/TRBV12-4
j_gene: TRBJ1-2
CDR3aa: CASSPGQGYSYTF

v_gene: TRBV10-3
j_gene: TRBJ2-2
CDR3aa: CAISELVSGELFF

v_gene: TRBV6-2/TRBV6-3
j_gene: TRBJ2-2
CDR3aa: CASSPRPATSGRAGYTGELFF

v_gene: TRBV13
j_gene: TRBJ1-3
CDR3aa: CASSLGGGYGNTIYF

v_gene: TRBV7-2
j_gene: TRBJ2-5
CDR3aa: CASSTSWDFETQYF

v_gene: TRBV28
j_gene: TRBJ2-7
CDR3aa: CASSFSGRYEQYF

v_gene: TRBV27
j_gene: TRBJ1-1
CDR3aa: CASSSRHLLYDEAFF

v_gene: TRBV28
j_gene: TRBJ2-6
CDR3aa: CASSPTAGANVLTF

v_gene: TRBV27
j_gene: TRBJ2-5
CDR3aa: CASRRQGTQETQYF

v_gene: TRBV21-1
j_gene: TRBJ1-5
CDR3aa: CASSKAAQGKKQPQHF

v_gene: TRBV28
j_gene: TRBJ2-7
CDR3aa: CASSLATGVVSEQYF

v_gene: TRBV5-4
j_gene: TRBJ2-2
CDR3aa: CASSSPQAKAGELFF

v_gene: TRBV9
j_gene: TRBJ2-1
CDR3aa: CASSVVFSVEQFF

v_gene: TRBV28
j_gene: TRBJ2-7
CDR3aa: CASGSQRTAKTYEQYF

v_gene: TRBV7-9
j_gene: TRBJ2-1
CDR3aa: CASSLLAGGTYNEQFF

v_gene: TRBV11-2
j_gene: TRBJ1-1
CDR3aa: CASSLAGFREAFF

v_gene: TRBV3-1/TRBV3-2
j_gene: TRBJ2-7
CDR3aa: CASSPPNSGSEQYF

v_gene: TRBV23-1
j_gene: TRBJ2-5
CDR3aa: CAAGQGLETQYF

v_gene: TRBV6-2/TRBV6-3
j_gene: TRBJ1-2
CDR3aa: CASSYQAHYGYTF

v_gene: TRBV7-2
j_gene: TRBJ2-7
CDR3aa: CASSSLGRGVYEQYF

v_gene: TRBV5-5
j_gene: TRBJ2-7
CDR3aa: CASSLVETSGLYEQYF

v_gene: TRBV9
j_gene: TRBJ2-7
CDR3aa: CASSLAPLITSGSFHEQYF

v_gene: TRBV5-1
j_gene: TRBJ2-3
CDR3aa: CASSEGLGGTDTQYF

v_gene: TRBV9
j_gene: TRBJ2-3
CDR3aa: CASSTRPGPTDTQYF

v_gene: TRBV28
j_gene: TRBJ2-3
CDR3aa: CASSSGWDRRTDTQYF

v_gene: TRBV3-1/TRBV3-2
j_gene: TRBJ2-7
CDR3aa: CASSQDQCRDLYEQYF

v_gene: TRBV5-1
j_gene: TRBJ2-1
CDR3aa: CASRKGGTGYNEQFF

v_gene: TRBV10-3
j_gene: TRBJ2-7
CDR3aa: CASDSGVHEQYF

v_gene: TRBV18
j_gene: TRBJ2-7
CDR3aa: CASSPRDSRSYEQYF

v_gene: TRBV28
j_gene: TRBJ2-3
CDR3aa: CASSFGTSGRAPQYF

v_gene: TRBV18
j_gene: TRBJ2-1
CDR3aa: CASSLPPGQVYNEQFF